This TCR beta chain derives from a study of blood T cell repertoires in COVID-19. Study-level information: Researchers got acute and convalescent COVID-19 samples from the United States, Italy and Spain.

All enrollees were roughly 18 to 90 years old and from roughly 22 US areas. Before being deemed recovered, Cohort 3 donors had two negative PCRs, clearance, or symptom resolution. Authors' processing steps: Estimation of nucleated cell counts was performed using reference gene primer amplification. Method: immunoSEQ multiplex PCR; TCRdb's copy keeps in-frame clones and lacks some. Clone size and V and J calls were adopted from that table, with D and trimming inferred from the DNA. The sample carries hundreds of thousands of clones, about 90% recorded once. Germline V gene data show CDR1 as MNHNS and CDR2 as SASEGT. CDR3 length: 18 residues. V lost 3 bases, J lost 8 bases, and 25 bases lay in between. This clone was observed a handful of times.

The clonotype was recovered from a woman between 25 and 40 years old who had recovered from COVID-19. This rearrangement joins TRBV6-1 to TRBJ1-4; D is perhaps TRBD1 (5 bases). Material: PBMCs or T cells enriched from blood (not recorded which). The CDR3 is CASSEVWSGGGEREKLFF. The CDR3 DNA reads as TGTGCCAGCAGTGAGGTTTGGTCCGGCGGGGGGGAGCGCGAAAAACTGTTTTTT.